The clone carrying this TCR beta chain was observed many times. Antigen unknown. Generation of TCR beta libraries employed quantitative 5'-RACE incorporating molecular barcodes. From the 5' RACE reads, TCRdb called clonotypes with MiXCR, one entry per CDR3 protein. The sample gives roughly 230,000 distinct CDR3 sequences, 7.5% to 9.5% of which show up once; 4.5% to 5% is in the top ten. This record belongs to a study of CD8 T cells in ankylosing spondylitis. Notes on the study in general: Significantly higher representation of disease-linked clones was reported for matched ankylosing spondylitis synovial fluid. In the blood and synovial fluid of reactive arthritis, some motif variants had been previously reported.

The germline gives CDR1 MNHEY, CDR2 SVGAGI. The CDR3 sequence is 15 residues long. Trimming removed 2 bases at V and 0 bases at J, with 9 bases between. The specimen was blood, either unsorted or a sorted T cell fraction (not recorded which). The clonotype originates from a female donor with ankylosing spondylitis or in good health (not recorded which). The chain joins TRBV6-5 to TRBJ2-3; TRBD2 might be the D (5 bases). The CDR3 reads CASSYGLASTDTQYF. For the CDR3, the DNA is TGTGCCAGCAGTTACGGGCTAGCTAGCACAGATACGCAGTATTTT.